A selection of T cell receptor beta chains follows, all from one sample in a study of T-cell reconstitution after alpha-beta-depleted transplantation in children. One entry per CDR3 protein, called by TCRdb with MiXCR from the PCR reads. The table includes over 85,000 distinct CDR3 sequences, 10% to 13% detected once. This sample comprised PBMCs from the stem cell graft donor, obtained from the stem cell graft. The source is a human donor who donated a stem cell graft to a child with acute lymphoblastic leukemia. CDR3s include the opening cysteine and the closing phenylalanine or tryptophan. A D gene is named only where the DNA matches it firmly. Clone size is stated in some rows and not others, as once, few, many or a class when expanded.

>15|many|TRBJ2-3|NA|TRBV7-2
TGTGCCAGCAGCTTAGGAAGGCAATCGGGCGATACGCAGTATTTT
CASSLGRQSGDTQYF
>15|NA|TRBJ2-1|NA|TRBV4-2
TGTGCCATCGGCCCGGGGCGGATCTCCTACAATGAGCAGTTCTTC
CAIGPGRISYNEQFF
>14|many|TRBJ1-5|TRBD1|TRBV10-2
TGCGCCAGCAGTTGGACAGGGGGCAATCAGCCCCAGCATTTT
CASSWTGGNQPQHF
>14|many|TRBJ1-2|NA|TRBV18
TGTGCCAGCTCACCACTCCGGGACACCTATGGCTACACCTTC
CASSPLRDTYGYTF
>11|many|TRBJ1-1|NA|TRBV25-1
TGTGCCAGCAGTGAATTAGGTGAAGCTTTCTTT
CASSELGEAFF
>17|many|TRBJ1-1|TRBD1|TRBV15
TGTGCCACCAGCAGAGACGGGACAGGGACGGGGAACACTGAAGCTTTCTTT
CATSRDGTGTGNTEAFF
>15|many|TRBJ1-4|NA|TRBV20-1
TGCAGTGCTAGAGGCCATGGCCGGAACGCTGAAAAACTGTTTTTT
CSARGHGRNAEKLFF
>14|many|TRBJ1-1|NA|TRBV7-9
TGTGCCAGCAGCACGGCCAATCGTAACACTGAAGCTTTCTTT
CASSTANRNTEAFF
>13|many|TRBJ2-5|NA|TRBV6-1
TGTGCCAGCACGCCGGGGTACCAAGAGACCCAGTACTTC
CASTPGYQETQYF
>16|few|TRBJ2-1|TRBD1|TRBV20-1
TGCAGTGCTAGAGGTACCCCGGGACAGGGTGGTAATGAGCAGTTCTTC
CSARGTPGQGGNEQFF
>15|many|TRBJ2-1|TRBD2|TRBV29-1
TGCAGCGTTGAACAGGGGGCTAGCGGGAGCAATGAGCAGTTCTTC
CSVEQGASGSNEQFF
>15|many|TRBJ1-5|NA|TRBV7-2
TGTGCCAGCAGCCCTGGACAGAGGTTCAATCAGCCCCAGCATTTT
CASSPGQRFNQPQHF
>13|many|TRBJ1-1|NA|TRBV12-3/TRBV12-4
TGTGCCAGCAGTGGACAGCAGAACACTGAAGCTTTCTTT
CASSGQQNTEAFF
>15|many|TRBJ1-1|NA|TRBV4-1
TGCGCCAGCAGTCAACAGGGCCTTTTGAACACTGAAGCTTTCTTT
CASSQQGLLNTEAFF
>14|NA|TRBJ2-1|NA|TRBV28
TGTGCCATGGGCCCCGGGCTACACTGCTCCCCGTGGGTCTTC
CAMGPGLHCSPWVF